This TCR beta chain was sequenced during a study of identical twins. Findings and caveats of the study: Insertions ran lower in abundant cord blood beta clonotypes, though not in memory repertoires. Sequences that were beta out-of-frame showed weaker excess twin sharing.

Template switching, a step in the protocol, added a universal primer site, and cDNA carried unique molecular identifiers. TCRdb re-derived calls from the 5' RACE reads in MiXCR, one entry per CDR3 protein. The data show 1.5 million to 2 million distinct CDR3 sequences, under 35% seen once. This CDR3 contains 14 residues. V gave up 4 bases and J gave up 4 bases, with 13 bases separating them. Germline loops: CDR1 MNHNS, CDR2 SASEGT. This clonotype showed up just a few times. The antigen is undetermined. Sequencing was performed on cord blood. This clonotype was obtained from a newborn girl in good health. The genes are TRBV6-1 and TRBJ1-2; D unresolved. The CDR3 region is CASSVGPDGYGYTF. The CDR3, as DNA: TGTGCCAGCAGTGTTGGTCCCGATGGCTATGGCTACACCTTC.